This T cell receptor (beta chain) emerged from a study of blood T cell repertoires in COVID-19. Overall study: Samples came from the United States, Italy and Spain, spanning acute and convalescent COVID-19. From T cells, B-cell-depleted T cells, or PBMCs came the material, which was cDNA or gDNA.

With 5 bases removed from V and 5 bases from J, the gap between germline ends came to 18 bases. The CDR3 covers 15 residues. The germline gives CDR1 KGHSH, CDR2 LQKENI. Under the authors' procedure: Reference gene primer amplification yielded estimated nucleated cell counts. This table comes from immunoSEQ multiplex PCR, and its TCRdb copy is limited to in-frame clones, with some not included. V and J calls and clone size are given by that table; D and trimming were obtained from the DNA. This table holds 200,000 to 250,000 clones, around 78% found once. The sequencing sample was made of peripheral blood. This receptor was taken from a woman aged 70-85 years with active or convalescent COVID-19. This chain links TRBV18 with TRBJ1-2, with a weak D call TRBD1 (5 bases). CDR3 bases: TGTGCCAGCTCATCCACCAGGGCGGAGGGTTATGGCTACACCTTC. Protein sequence: CASSSTRAEGYGYTF.